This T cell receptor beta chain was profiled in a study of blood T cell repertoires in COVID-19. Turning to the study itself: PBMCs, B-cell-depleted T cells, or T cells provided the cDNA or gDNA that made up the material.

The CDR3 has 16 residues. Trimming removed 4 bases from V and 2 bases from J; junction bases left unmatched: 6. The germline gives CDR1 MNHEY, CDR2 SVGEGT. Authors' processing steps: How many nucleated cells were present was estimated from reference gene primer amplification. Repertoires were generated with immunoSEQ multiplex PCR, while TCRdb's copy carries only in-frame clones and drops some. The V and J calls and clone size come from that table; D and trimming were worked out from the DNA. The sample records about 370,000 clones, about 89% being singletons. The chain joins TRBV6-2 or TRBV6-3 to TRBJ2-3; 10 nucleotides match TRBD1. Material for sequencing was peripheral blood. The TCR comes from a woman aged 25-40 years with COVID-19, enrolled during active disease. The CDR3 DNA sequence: TGTGCCAGCAGTTCGGCGACAGGGGGCTTCACAGATACGCAGTATTTT. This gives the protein CASSSATGGFTDTQYF.